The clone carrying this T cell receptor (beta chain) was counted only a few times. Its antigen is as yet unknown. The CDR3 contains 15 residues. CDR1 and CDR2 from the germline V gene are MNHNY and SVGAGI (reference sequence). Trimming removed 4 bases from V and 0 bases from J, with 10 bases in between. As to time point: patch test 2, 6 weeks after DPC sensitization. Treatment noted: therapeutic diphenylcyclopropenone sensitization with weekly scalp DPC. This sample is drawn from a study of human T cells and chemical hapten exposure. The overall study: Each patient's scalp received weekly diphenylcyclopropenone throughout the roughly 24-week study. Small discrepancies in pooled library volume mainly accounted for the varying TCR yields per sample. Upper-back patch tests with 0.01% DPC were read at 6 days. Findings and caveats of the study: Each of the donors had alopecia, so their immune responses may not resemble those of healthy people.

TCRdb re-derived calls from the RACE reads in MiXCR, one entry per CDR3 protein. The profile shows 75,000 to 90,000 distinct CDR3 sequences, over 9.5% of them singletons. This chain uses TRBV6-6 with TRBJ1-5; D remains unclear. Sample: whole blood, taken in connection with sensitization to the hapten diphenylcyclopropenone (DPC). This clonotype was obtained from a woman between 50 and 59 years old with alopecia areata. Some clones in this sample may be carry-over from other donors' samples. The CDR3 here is CASSFSSYSNQPQHF. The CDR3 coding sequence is TGTGCCAGCAGTTTTTCATCCTATAGCAATCAGCCCCAGCATTTT.